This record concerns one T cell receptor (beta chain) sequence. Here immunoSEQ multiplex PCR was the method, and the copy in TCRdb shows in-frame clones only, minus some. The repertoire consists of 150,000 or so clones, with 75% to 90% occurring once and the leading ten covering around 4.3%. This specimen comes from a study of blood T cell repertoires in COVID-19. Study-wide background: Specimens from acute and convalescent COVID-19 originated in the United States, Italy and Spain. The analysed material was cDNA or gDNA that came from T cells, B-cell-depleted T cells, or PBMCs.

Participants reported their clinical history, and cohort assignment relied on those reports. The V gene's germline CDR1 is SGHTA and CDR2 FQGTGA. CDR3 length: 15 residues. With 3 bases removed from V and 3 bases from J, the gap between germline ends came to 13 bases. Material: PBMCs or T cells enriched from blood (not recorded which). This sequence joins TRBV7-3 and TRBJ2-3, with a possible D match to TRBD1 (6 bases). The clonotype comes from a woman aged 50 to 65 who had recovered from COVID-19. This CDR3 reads CASSFAGVQTDTQYF. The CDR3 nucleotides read TGTGCCAGCAGCTTCGCAGGGGTTCAGACAGATACGCAGTATTTT.